One and the same sample provided the 29 T cell receptor beta chains below, sequenced in a study of CD8 T cells in Susac syndrome. Reverse transcription of roughly 0.45 to 1 ug RNA used random hexamers. TCRdb re-called the immunoSEQ multiplex PCR reads through MiXCR, storing one row per CDR3 protein. The table has approximately 200,000 distinct CDR3 sequences, 95% seen once; the top ten hold around 0.076%. What was sequenced was CD4+ T cells from PBMCs. The receptors shown here come from a human donor with multiple sclerosis.

The chain employs TRBV30 and TRBJ2-5; no firm D call. Trimming removed 4 bases at V and 1 base at J, with 16 bases between. Per germline, CDR1 GTSNPN and CDR2 SVGIG (reference sequence). This CDR3 contains 15 residues. For the CDR3, the DNA is TGTGCCTGGACCCAGTGGGCAAAGGCCCAAGAGACCCAGTACTTC. Translation gives CAWTQWAKAQETQYF. Filled out from reference TRBV30 and TRBJ2-5, the complete variable domain reads SQTIHQWPATLVQPVGSPLSLECTVEGTSNPNLYWYRQAAGRGLQLLFYSVGIGQISSEVPQNLSASRPQDRQFILSSKKLLLSDSGFYLCAWTQWAKAQETQYFGPGTRLLVL.

The rearrangement links TRBV12-3 or TRBV12-4 to TRBJ2-4; possible D gene TRBD1, 5 bases. The CDR3 extends over 15 amino acids. V gave up 2 bases and J gave up 6 bases, with 14 bases separating them. The CDR3 sequence: CASSLSAQGGNIQYF. DNA for the CDR3: TGTGCCAGCAGTTTAAGTGCCCAGGGTGGAAACATTCAGTACTTC.

The count of this clonotype is one. The chain has TRBV20-1 and TRBJ2-4; TRBD2 matches at 12 bases. J lost 10 bases, V lost 4 bases, and 8 bases had no gene match. Germline values: CDR1 DFQATT, CDR2 SNEGSKA (reference sequence). The CDR3 is 14 amino acids. The CDR3 region is CSATPTSGGSIQYF. DNA of the CDR3: TGCAGTGCTACCCCGACTAGCGGGGGAAGTATTCAGTACTTC.

The CDR3 protein is CSANRVSDAEAFF. DNA of the CDR3: TGCAGCGCAAACAGGGTGAGCGATGCTGAAGCTTTCTTT. The chain employs TRBV29-1 and TRBJ1-1, with a tentative D call TRBD1 (6 bases). The CDR3 consists of 13 residues. Per the germline V gene, CDR1 is SQVTM and CDR2 is ANQGSEA. The germline V and J ends were trimmed by 7 bases and 6 bases, with 18 bases remaining between them.

The chain links TRBV12-3 or TRBV12-4 to TRBJ2-5, with D tentatively TRBD2 (5 bases). Trimming cost V 6 bases and J 3 bases, with 14 bases left between them. This CDR3 has 14 residues. The CDR3 protein is CASRTGPGKETQYF. CDR3 nucleotide sequence: TGTGCCAGCAGGACCGGGCCCGGGAAAGAGACCCAGTACTTC.

This sequence joins TRBV18 and TRBJ2-7, with no clear D. Germline lookup yields CDR1 KGHSH and CDR2 LQKENI. Trimming pared 1 base from V and 5 bases from J, leaving 9 bases between. The CDR3 covers 13 residues. CDR3 bases: TGTGCCAGCTCACCACGGCCGCAGGACGAGCAGTACGTC. This encodes CASSPRPQDEQYV.

The V and J genes are TRBV20-1 and TRBJ1-3; D ambiguous. The ends were cut back, 4 bases at V and 2 bases at J, with 15 bases in the middle. The germline V gene encodes CDR1 DFQATT and CDR2 SNEGSKA (reference sequence). The CDR3 is made up of 15 amino acids. CDR3 sequence: CSATRNRRAGNTIYF. The DNA for the CDR3 is TGCAGTGCTACACGAAATCGGAGGGCTGGAAACACCATATATTTT.

The chain uses TRBV28 and TRBJ1-6; no clear D. The V end was cut by 5 bases, the J end by 6 bases, with 14 bases between. The CDR3 is made up of 15 amino acids. The germline V gene has CDR1 MDHEN and CDR2 SYDVKM. Written as DNA, the CDR3 is TGTGCCAGCAGTCGAAATGGACGGACTAATTCACCCCTCCACTTT. This gives the protein CASSRNGRTNSPLHF. The whole variable domain, remainder taken from reference TRBV28 and TRBJ1-6, is DVKVTQSSRYLVKRTGEKVFLECVQDMDHENMFWYRQDPGLGLRLIYFSYDVKMKEKGDIPEGYSVSREKKERFSLILESASTNQTSMYLCASSRNGRTNSPLHFGNGTRLTVT.

This chain links TRBV27 with TRBJ1-1; D may be TRBD1 (6 bases). Trimming pared 6 bases from V and 5 bases from J, leaving 13 bases between. The CDR3 consists of 13 residues. Germline CDR1 is MNHEY and CDR2 is SMNVEV (reference sequence). The CDR3: CASSLHRATEAFF. CDR3 nucleotide sequence: TGTGCCAGCAGCCTTCACAGGGCGACTGAAGCTTTCTTT.

This clonotype was seen only a few times. The chain has TRBV13 and TRBJ2-1; D not certain. This CDR3 is built from 11 residues. Trimming pared 9 bases from V and 4 bases from J, leaving 7 bases between. Germline V CDR1 and CDR2: PRHDT, FYEKMQ (reference sequence). The CDR3, as DNA: TGTGCCAGTGACTCTTACAATGAGCAGTTCTTC. Amino acid sequence: CASDSYNEQFF.

The genes are TRBV20-1 and TRBJ1-2; D is undetermined. The CDR3 totals 10 residues. CDR1 is DFQATT and CDR2 is SNEGSKA in the germline V gene (reference sequence). The germline V and J ends were trimmed by 4 bases and 6 bases, with 6 bases remaining between them. The chain's CDR3 is CSAKRDGYTF. CDR3 in DNA: TGCAGTGCTAAAAGGGATGGCTACACCTTC.

The chain carries TRBV9 and TRBJ2-1; 7 bases map to TRBD2. V shed 0 bases and J 9 bases; nucleotides not matched to a gene: 3. The CDR3 length is 13 residues. Germline assignment: CDR1 SGDLS and CDR2 YYNGEE. The CDR3 here is CASSVASSGEQFF. CDR3 in DNA: TGTGCCAGCAGCGTAGCGTCTAGCGGTGAGCAGTTCTTC.

The rearrangement uses TRBV7-9 and TRBJ2-3; possible D gene TRBD1, 6 bases. V was cut by 7 bases and J by 5 bases, with 13 bases left in between. CDR1 SEHNR and CDR2 FQNEAQ come from the germline V gene (reference sequence). The CDR3 runs to 13 residues. CDR3 coding DNA: TGTGCCAGCAAAGGCAGGGACATAGATACGCAGTATTTT. Translating gives CASKGRDIDTQYF.

The chain recombines TRBV3-1 with TRBJ2-7; no clear D gene. Germline loops: CDR1 LGHDT, CDR2 YNNKEL (reference sequence). V gave up 0 bases and J gave up 3 bases, with 12 bases separating them. CDR3 length equals 15 residues. CDR3: CASSQEPSYIYEQYF. The CDR3 DNA reads TGTGCCAGCAGCCAAGAACCATCATACATCTACGAGCAGTACTTC.

A single count supports this clonotype. The rearrangement uses TRBV10-3 and TRBJ1-4; a weak D match, TRBD1 (5 bases). The CDR3 length is 14 residues. Trimming pared 3 bases from V and 8 bases from J, leaving 13 bases between. Germline V gene sequence: CDR1 ENHRY, CDR2 SYGVKD. This CDR3 is CAISEDSPGEKLFF. The CDR3 nucleotides read TGTGCCATCAGTGAAGACAGCCCCGGCGAAAAACTGTTTTTT.

This clonotype was picked up one time. This chain uses TRBV7-9 with TRBJ1-1; the D is unclear. Trimming left V 2 bases short and J 3 bases short, with 7 bases between. Germline values: CDR1 SEHNR, CDR2 FQNEAQ (reference sequence). This CDR3 comprises 13 residues. The CDR3 DNA is TGTGCCAGCAGCTTAAGGCAGTACACTGAAGCTTTCTTT. Protein: CASSLRQYTEAFF.

The CDR3: CASSFGEAGELFF. The CDR3 nucleotides are TGTGCCAGCAGCTTCGGGGAAGCCGGGGAGCTGTTTTTT. The rearrangement links TRBV3-1 to TRBJ2-2; possible D gene TRBD2, 5 bases. Deletions cut 5 bases from V and 6 bases from J, with 10 bases between. The germline V gene has CDR1 LGHDT and CDR2 YNNKEL (reference sequence). This CDR3 is built from 13 residues.

V is TRBV12-5 and J is TRBJ1-5; TRBD1 might be the D (5 bases). CDR3 length equals 13 residues. Germline values: CDR1 LGHNT, CDR2 FRNRAP. V was cut by 4 bases and J by 6 bases, with 10 bases left in between. This CDR3 reads CASGWDASQPQHF. The DNA of the CDR3 is TGTGCTAGTGGTTGGGACGCCAGTCAGCCCCAGCATTTT.

This clonotype has a single count. The rearrangement joins TRBV30 to TRBJ2-4; the D is unclear. Per germline, CDR1 GTSNPN and CDR2 SVGIG (reference sequence). This CDR3 contains 12 residues. Trimming left V 0 bases short and J 6 bases short, with 6 bases between. The CDR3 spells CAWSVHRNIQYF. The CDR3 DNA sequence: TGTGCCTGGAGTGTACACCGAAACATTCAGTACTTC. The full variable domain, rest sourced from reference TRBV30 and TRBJ2-4, is SQTIHQWPATLVQPVGSPLSLECTVEGTSNPNLYWYRQAAGRGLQLLFYSVGIGQISSEVPQNLSASRPQDRQFILSSKKLLLSDSGFYLCAWSVHRNIQYFGAGTRLSVL.

The V and J genes are TRBV12-3 or TRBV12-4 and TRBJ2-7; TRBD1 agrees at 10 bases. The V gene end was trimmed by 5 bases and the J gene end by 3 bases; junction bases not matched to a gene: 4. The CDR3 sequence is 14 residues long. As DNA, the CDR3 is TGTGCCAGCAGTCCCGGACAGGGGGACTACGAGCAGTACGTC. This translates into CASSPGQGDYEQYV.

The chain couples TRBV11-2 to TRBJ2-7, with TRBD1 as a possible D gene (5 bases). The CDR3 loop spans 14 amino acids. Per the germline V gene, CDR1 is SGHAT and CDR2 is FQNNGV. Trimming removed 5 bases at V and 3 bases at J, with 14 bases between. The CDR3 DNA reads as TGTGCCAGCAGCCCGCGGACACCGGACTACGAGCAGTACTTC. This encodes CASSPRTPDYEQYF.

The rearrangement uses TRBV7-6 and TRBJ1-1; a weak D match, TRBD1 (5 bases). The CDR3 runs 13 residues. CDR1 and CDR2 from the germline V gene are SGHVS and FNYEAQ. Between the trimmed V and J ends, which lost 6 bases and 1 base, there was a span of 9 bases. The CDR3 coding sequence is TGTGCCAGCAGGAAGGGGAGGAACACTGAAGCTTTCTTT. Encoded protein: CASRKGRNTEAFF.

The genes are TRBV7-3 and TRBJ1-1; tentative D call: TRBD1 (5 bases). The CDR3 extends over 15 amino acids. V lost 1 base and J lost 3, with 12 bases in between. From germline, CDR1 is SGHTA and CDR2 FQGTGA. CDR3 nucleotide sequence: TGTGCCAGCAGCTTAATAGGTTCGGGGGACACTGAAGCTTTCTTT. Protein: CASSLIGSGDTEAFF.

The V and J genes are TRBV29-1 and TRBJ1-1, with 8 nucleotides matching TRBD1. CDR1 is SQVTM and CDR2 is ANQGSEA in the germline V gene. V lost 6 bases to trimming and J lost 2 bases; unmatched junction nucleotides: 8. This CDR3 has 14 amino acids. For the CDR3, the DNA is TGCAGCGTAGGGGACAGGCGCCGAAACACTGAAGCTTTCTTT. It encodes CSVGDRRRNTEAFF.

The count of this clonotype is one. V gene TRBV18 combines with J gene TRBJ1-2, with a weak D call TRBD1 (5 bases). Trimming removed 2 bases from V and 2 bases from J, with 6 bases in between. The germline V gene encodes CDR1 KGHSH and CDR2 LQKENI. This CDR3 has 13 residues. The CDR3 protein is CASSPGANYGYTF. The DNA of the CDR3 is TGTGCCAGCTCACCAGGGGCCAACTATGGCTACACCTTC.

The V gene is TRBV29-1, the J gene TRBJ1-2; D is undetermined. The CDR3 is made up of 12 amino acids. The V end lost 6 bases, the J end lost 7 bases, and 15 bases lay between the germline ends. CDR1 SQVTM and CDR2 ANQGSEA come from the germline V gene. The CDR3 DNA sequence: TGCAGCGTCTACGCGGGGTCCGGTGGCTACACCTTC. Amino acids: CSVYAGSGGYTF.

V is TRBV19 and J is TRBJ2-5; tentatively, D is TRBD1 or TRBD2 (5 bases each). CDR3 length: 12 residues. V dropped 10 bases and J dropped 3 bases, with 12 bases sitting between them. Germline loops: CDR1 LNHDA, CDR2 SQIVND (reference sequence). The CDR3: CATRDVKETQYF. The CDR3 coding sequence is TGTGCCACACGGGACGTGAAAGAGACCCAGTACTTC.

In the case of this clonotype: At one of its ends the junction is not consistent with the germline gene, which may arise from a read error. V and J are TRBV7-7 and TRBJ2-7, with D perhaps TRBD1 or TRBD2 (5 bases each). The CDR3 extends over 15 amino acids. CDR1 is SSHAT and CDR2 is FNYEAQ in the germline V gene (reference sequence). The CDR3, as DNA: TGTGCTAGCAGCCGGGACGTCCAGCGCGTCTACGAGCAGTACTTC. It specifies CASSRDVQRVYEQYF.

This chain links TRBV18 with TRBJ2-5, with a weak D call TRBD1 (6 bases). Per the germline V gene, CDR1 is KGHSH and CDR2 is LQKENI. The CDR3 runs 13 residues. V was cut by 5 bases and J by 5 bases, with 12 bases left in between. This CDR3 reads CASSTGFLETQYF. CDR3 sequence (DNA): TGTGCCAGCTCAACAGGGTTTTTGGAGACCCAGTACTTC.